This T cell receptor beta chain appears in the sequencing data of a study of CD8 T cells in ankylosing spondylitis. Study-wide points: Significant enrichment of disease-linked clones was reported in matched ankylosing spondylitis synovial fluid. Earlier work had already found some motif variants in reactive arthritis synovial fluid and blood. Typical of ankylosing spondylitis blood, it appeared, was a TCR beta motif of several highly homologous variants.

The CDR3 contains 12 residues. With 5 bases removed from V and 5 bases from J, the gap between germline ends came to 10 bases. Construction of TCR beta libraries was performed using quantitative 5'-RACE with molecular barcodes. MiXCR, applied by TCRdb to the 5' RACE reads, yields one record per CDR3 protein. The sample lists hundreds of thousands of distinct CDR3 sequences; roughly 17% were seen once. This clonotype was seen ten or more times. The antigen remains undetermined. Sequencing was done on a sample of blood, either unsorted or a sorted T cell fraction (not recorded which). This chain joins TRBV12-3 or TRBV12-4 and TRBJ2-7; possibly TRBD1 or TRBD2 for D (5 bases each). This clonotype was obtained from a male donor with ankylosing spondylitis. The CDR3 bases are TGTGCCAGCAGTCGAGGGGAAAACGAGCAGTACTTC. It codes for CASSRGENEQYF.